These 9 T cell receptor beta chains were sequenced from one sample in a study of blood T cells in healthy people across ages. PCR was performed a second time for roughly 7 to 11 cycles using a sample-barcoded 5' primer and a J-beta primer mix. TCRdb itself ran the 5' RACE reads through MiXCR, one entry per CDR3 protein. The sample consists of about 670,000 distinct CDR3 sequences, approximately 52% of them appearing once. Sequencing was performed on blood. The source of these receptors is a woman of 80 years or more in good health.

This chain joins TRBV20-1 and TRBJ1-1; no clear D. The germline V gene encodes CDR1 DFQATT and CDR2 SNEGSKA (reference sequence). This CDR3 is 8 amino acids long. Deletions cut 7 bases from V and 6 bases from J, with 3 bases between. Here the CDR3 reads CSDAEAFF. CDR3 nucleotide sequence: TGCAGTGACGCTGAAGCTTTCTTT.

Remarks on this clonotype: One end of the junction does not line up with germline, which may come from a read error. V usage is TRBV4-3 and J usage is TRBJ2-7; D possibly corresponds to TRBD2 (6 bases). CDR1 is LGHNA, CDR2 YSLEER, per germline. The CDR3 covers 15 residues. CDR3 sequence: CACSPSAGSSYEQYF. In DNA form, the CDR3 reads TGCGCCTGCAGCCCCTCAGCGGGCTCCTCCTACGAGCAGTACTTC.

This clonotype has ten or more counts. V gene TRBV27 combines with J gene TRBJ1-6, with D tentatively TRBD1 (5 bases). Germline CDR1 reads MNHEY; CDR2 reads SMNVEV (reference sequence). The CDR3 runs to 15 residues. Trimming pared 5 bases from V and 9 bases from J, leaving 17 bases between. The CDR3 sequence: CASSGGYVGGSPLHF. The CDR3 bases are TGTGCCAGCAGTGGGGGTTATGTCGGTGGTTCACCCCTCCACTTT.

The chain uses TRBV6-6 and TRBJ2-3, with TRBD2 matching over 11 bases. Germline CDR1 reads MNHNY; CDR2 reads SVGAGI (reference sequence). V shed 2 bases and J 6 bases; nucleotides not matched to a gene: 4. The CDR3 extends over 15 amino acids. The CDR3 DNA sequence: TGTGCCAGCAGTTACGCTAGCGGGGGGTTTGATACGCAGTATTTT. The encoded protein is CASSYASGGFDTQYF.

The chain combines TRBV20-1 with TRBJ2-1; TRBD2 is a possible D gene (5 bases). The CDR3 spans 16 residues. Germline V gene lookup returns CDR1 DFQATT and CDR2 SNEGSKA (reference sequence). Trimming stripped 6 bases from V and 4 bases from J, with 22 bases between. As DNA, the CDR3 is TGCAGTGCCCCCCCGGCGGAGGCCATGAATTACAATGAGCAGTTCTTC. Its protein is CSAPPAEAMNYNEQFF.

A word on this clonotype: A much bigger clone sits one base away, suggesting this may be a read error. The CDR3 loop is CASSSSNTQYF. CDR3 bases: TGTGCCAGCAGCTCTAGCAATACGCAGTATTTT. The chain combines TRBV5-6 with TRBJ2-3; D possibly corresponds to TRBD2 (5 bases). This CDR3 has 11 residues. Germline CDR1 SGHDT, CDR2 YYEEEE. The ends were cut back, 3 bases at V and 7 bases at J, with 6 bases in the middle.

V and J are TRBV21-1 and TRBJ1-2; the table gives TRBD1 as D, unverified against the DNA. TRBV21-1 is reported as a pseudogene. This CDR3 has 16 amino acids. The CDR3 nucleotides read TGTGCCAGCAGCAAAATCCCGTTCCGGGGTATGAGTGGCTACACCTTC. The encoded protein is CASSKIPFRGMSGYTF.

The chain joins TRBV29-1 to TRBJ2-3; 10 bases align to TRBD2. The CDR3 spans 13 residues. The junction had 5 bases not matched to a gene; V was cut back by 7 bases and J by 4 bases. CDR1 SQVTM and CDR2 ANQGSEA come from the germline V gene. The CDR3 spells CSGTSGEPDTQYF. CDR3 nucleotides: TGCAGCGGAACTAGCGGGGAGCCAGATACGCAGTATTTT.

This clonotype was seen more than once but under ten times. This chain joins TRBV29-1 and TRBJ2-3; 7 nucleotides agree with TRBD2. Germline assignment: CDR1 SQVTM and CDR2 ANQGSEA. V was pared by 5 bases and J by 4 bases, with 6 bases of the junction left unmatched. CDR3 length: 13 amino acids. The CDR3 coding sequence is TGCAGCGTTTGGGACTATGGGTCAGATACGCAGTATTTT. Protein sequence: CSVWDYGSDTQYF.